This T cell receptor beta chain was captured by sequencing in a study of CD8+ T cells in alopecia areata. Study-level information: The duration of tofacitinib was 6 to 18 months, with 6 months off drug afterward. Findings of the study overall: How baseline CD8+ expansion relates to response remains uncertain (there was one nonresponder). Although TCR sharing was seen in mice, sharing across patients was less clear, possibly for HLA-related reasons.

Treatment indicated: oral pan-JAK inhibitor, 5-10 mg twice daily. Trimming left V 0 bases short and J 2 bases short, with 11 bases between. The length of the CDR3 is 15 residues. The V gene's germline CDR1 is LGHNA and CDR2 YSLEER. Regarding this clone: Antigen unknown.

Reverse transcribed after extraction, RNA yielded cDNA as the sequencing template. Only in-frame clones appear in the TCRdb table, and some are missing; sequencing was by immunoSEQ multiplex PCR. The repertoire consists of 75,000 to 80,000 clones, with around 66% occurring once and the leading ten covering about a quarter. The chain is built from TRBV4-3 and TRBJ2-7, with D possibly matching TRBD1 (5 bases). The TCR originated in a human donor with alopecia areata. The sequencing used CD8+ T cells sorted from blood, collected at week 24, from a patient treated with tofacitinib. CDR3: CASSQDPDNTYEQYF. CDR3 DNA sequence: TGCGCCAGCAGCCAAGATCCGGACAACACCTACGAGCAGTACTTC.